What follows are 21 T cell receptor beta chains derived from one specimen sequenced in a study of CD8 T cells in ankylosing spondylitis. TCRdb independently ran MiXCR on the 5' RACE reads; one entry per CDR3 protein. The profile shows about 210,000 distinct CDR3 sequences, under 8.5% of them singletons. Sequenced sample: blood, either unsorted or a sorted T cell fraction (not recorded which). The origin of the receptors is a female donor with ankylosing spondylitis or in good health (not recorded which).

This clonotype has ten or more counts. The rearrangement joins TRBV12-3 or TRBV12-4 to TRBJ1-1; D call uncertain. Deletions cut 3 bases from V and 3 bases from J, with 5 bases between. The CDR3 is made up of 12 amino acids. DNA for the CDR3: TGTGCCAGCAGTTTCCGGGACACTGAAGCTTTCTTT. This encodes CASSFRDTEAFF.

In its sample, this clonotype was seen many times. V usage is TRBV29-1 and J usage is TRBJ2-1; D might be TRBD2 (7 bases). With 4 bases removed from V and 4 bases from J, the gap between germline ends came to 17 bases. This CDR3 region has 15 residues. Germline-derived CDR1 and CDR2 are SQVTM and ANQGSEA. The CDR3 region has the DNA TGCAGCGTTGGGGGGGGTGGTGACAGGTACAATGAGCAGTTCTTC. It translates to CSVGGGGDRYNEQFF.

Regarding this clonotype: Being one base from a much bigger clone, this may be a read error. The V gene is TRBV11-2, the J gene TRBJ1-1, with D unresolved. This CDR3 spans 15 amino acids. Germline CDR1 and CDR2: SGHAT and FQNNGV. The ends were cut back, 5 bases at V and 10 bases at J, with 23 bases in the middle. This CDR3 reads CASSPRPTRPFAAFF. In DNA, the CDR3 is TGTGCCAGCAGCCCCCGCCCTACCCGGCCGTTTGCAGCTTTCTTT.

This clonotype was found many times. This chain connects TRBV5-1 to TRBJ2-7; 8 bases are a match to TRBD2. The CDR3 has 15 residues. V lost 4 bases to trimming and J lost 2 bases; unmatched junction nucleotides: 8. Germline CDR1 and CDR2: SGHRS and YFSETQ. CDR3 region: CASSPLTGLAYEQYF. The CDR3 bases are TGCGCCAGCAGCCCTTTGACGGGACTAGCCTACGAGCAGTACTTC.

This clonotype was counted at least ten times. The rearrangement joins TRBV6-5 to TRBJ1-1; D is undetermined. Germline-derived CDR1 and CDR2 are MNHEY and SVGAGI. This CDR3 region has 14 residues. Deletions cut 0 bases from V and 1 base from J, with 6 bases between. CDR3 bases: TGTGCCAGCAGTTACTCTTGGGGGAACACTGAAGCTTTCTTT. It specifies CASSYSWGNTEAFF.

This clonotype was seen repeatedly, ten times or more. This chain uses TRBV20-1 with TRBJ2-5; D gene unclear. Germline V gene sequence: CDR1 DFQATT, CDR2 SNEGSKA (reference sequence). The CDR3 length is 10 residues. V shed 3 bases and J shed 7 bases, with 6 bases lying between them. This CDR3 is CSARNGTQYF. The CDR3 nucleotides are TGCAGTGCTAGGAATGGGACCCAGTACTTC.

This clonotype has ten or more counts. The chain combines TRBV29-1 with TRBJ2-3; 9 bases agree with TRBD2. CDR1 is SQVTM, CDR2 ANQGSEA, per germline. The CDR3 is made up of 14 amino acids. V lost 5 bases, J lost 1 base, and 4 bases stayed unmatched. The CDR3 loop reads CSVQLAGRTDTQYF. The CDR3 region has the DNA TGCAGCGTTCAACTAGCGGGCCGCACAGATACGCAGTATTTT.

This clonotype was observed a handful of times. V usage is TRBV9 and J usage is TRBJ2-2; the D is unclear. There are 16 residues in the CDR3. CDR1 and CDR2 (germline): SGDLS, YYNGEE. The ends were cut back, 0 bases at V and 1 base at J, with 10 bases in the middle. CDR3 amino acids: CASSVGRTENTGELFF. DNA for the CDR3: TGTGCCAGCAGCGTAGGGAGAACAGAGAACACCGGGGAGCTGTTTTTT.

The sample holds many counts of this clonotype. This chain connects TRBV11-2 to TRBJ2-1; D is uncertain. The V and J ends lost 5 bases and 0 bases respectively, with 8 bases between them. Looked up from germline, CDR1 is SGHAT and CDR2 is FQNNGV. The length of the CDR3 is 14 residues. The CDR3 loop reads CASSGISSYNEQFF. CDR3 nucleotides: TGTGCCAGCAGCGGGATCAGCTCCTACAATGAGCAGTTCTTC.

At least ten counts were recorded for this clonotype. This chain uses TRBV7-6 with TRBJ2-1; 14 nucleotides align to TRBD2. The CDR3 covers 16 residues. V was clipped by 7 bases and J by 7 bases; unmatched bases: 9. Germline CDR1 reads SGHVS; CDR2 reads FNYEAQ. Written as DNA, the CDR3 is TGTGCCAGCACTATGACCGGGACTAGCGGGGGAAATGAGCAGTTCTTC. Translation gives CASTMTGTSGGNEQFF.

Many counts were recorded for this clonotype. This chain joins TRBV4-2 and TRBJ1-2; no firm D call. The V end was cut by 0 bases, the J end by 7 bases, with 18 bases between. CDR1 is LGHNA and CDR2 is YNFKEQ in the germline V gene. This CDR3 has 16 residues. The CDR3 protein is CASSQERTQSGGGYTF. The CDR3 nucleotides are TGTGCCAGCAGCCAAGAAAGGACCCAGTCTGGTGGTGGCTACACCTTC.

Concerning this clonotype: A much larger clone sits a single nucleotide away, making a read error possible. This sequence joins TRBV7-3 and TRBJ2-1, with D tentatively TRBD1 (5 bases). V lost 2 bases, J lost 9 bases, and 17 bases lay in between. This CDR3 spans 15 amino acids. CDR1 is SGHTA, CDR2 FQGTGA, per germline. Here the CDR3 DNA reads TGTGCCAGCAGCTTAGAGGCGACAGTTCCTAGTGAGCAGTTCTTC. This sequence encodes CASSLEATVPSEQFF.

There are many counts of this clonotype. The chain has TRBV7-2 and TRBJ1-2; tentatively, D is TRBD1 (5 bases). Germline CDR1 SGHTA, CDR2 FQGNSA. The CDR3 consists of 14 residues. V lost 8 bases and J 3 bases, leaving 16 bases between the germline ends. The CDR3 is CASRDGGTYYGYTF. In DNA, the CDR3 is TGTGCCAGCCGGGACGGCGGGACTTACTATGGCTACACCTTC.

This clonotype came up a few times. V is TRBV29-1 and J is TRBJ2-1, with 10 bases lining up with TRBD2. Per germline, CDR1 SQVTM and CDR2 ANQGSEA. The V segment lost 6 bases and the J segment 2 bases; nucleotides outside the gene matches: 10. This CDR3 comprises 16 residues. The CDR3 DNA is TGCAGCGTGAGGGGAGAGCTAGCGGGAGCCTACAATGAGCAGTTCTTC. It translates to CSVRGELAGAYNEQFF.

This chain uses TRBV19 with TRBJ1-5, with D possibly being TRBD1 (6 bases). Looked up from germline, CDR1 is LNHDA and CDR2 is SQIVND (reference sequence). The ends were cut back, 5 bases at V and 9 bases at J, with 17 bases in the middle. CDR3 length equals 14 residues. CDR3 loop: CASSPRDTRGPQHF. Here the CDR3 DNA reads TGTGCCAGTAGTCCCCGGGACACTCGAGGGCCCCAGCATTTT.

To note about this clonotype: A much larger clonotype is one base distant, so this may be a read error. The CDR3 loop is CASSRDRINEKLFF. CDR3 in DNA: TGTGCCAGCAGCCGGGACAGAATTAATGAAAAACTGTTTTTT. V gene TRBV28 combines with J gene TRBJ1-4; 7 bases map to TRBD1. V lost 6 bases and J lost 4; bases outside the gene matches: 5. From germline, CDR1 is MDHEN and CDR2 SYDVKM. The CDR3 has 14 residues. The full variable domain, its missing parts supplied by reference TRBV28 and TRBJ1-4, is DVKVTQSSRYLVKRTGEKVFLECVQDMDHENMFWYRQDPGLGLRLIYFSYDVKMKEKGDIPEGYSVSREKKERFSLILESASTNQTSMYLCASSRDRINEKLFFGSGTQLSVL.

This clonotype was counted ten times or more. V usage is TRBV24-1 and J usage is TRBJ2-5, with 16 bases aligning to TRBD2. CDR3 length equals 16 residues. Germline loops: CDR1 KGHDR, CDR2 SFDVKD. The V segment lost 3 bases and the J segment 5 bases; nucleotides outside the gene matches: 2. DNA of the CDR3: TGTGCCACCAGTGATGGGGGACTAGCGGGAGGGGAGACCCAGTACTTC. Protein product: CATSDGGLAGGETQYF.

This clonotype was seen repeatedly, ten times or more. The chain recombines TRBV29-1 with TRBJ2-7; D gene ambiguous. The germline CDR1 and CDR2 sequences are SQVTM and ANQGSEA. Between the trimmed V and J ends, which lost 5 bases and 6 bases, there was a span of 11 bases. This CDR3 is built from 11 residues. The CDR3 DNA reads as TGCAGCGTTTCGCGCCTGGGCGAGCAGTACTTC. As protein: CSVSRLGEQYF.

This clonotype was counted at least ten times. The V gene is TRBV6-1, the J gene TRBJ2-1; 11 bases line up with TRBD2. Germline CDR1 reads MNHNS; CDR2 reads SASEGT. V was pared by 4 bases and J by 8 bases, with 10 bases of the junction left unmatched. CDR3 size: 16 residues. The CDR3 reads CASSAYSGRAADEQFF. CDR3 in DNA: TGTGCCAGCAGTGCCTATAGCGGGAGGGCCGCCGATGAGCAGTTCTTC.

In its sample, this clonotype was seen many times. The chain links TRBV5-6 to TRBJ1-5; D gene ambiguous. V was trimmed by 3 bases and J by 4 bases, leaving 17 bases between them. The germline V gene has CDR1 SGHDT and CDR2 YYEEEE. The CDR3 sequence is 16 residues long. The CDR3: CASSSLDLGVNQPQHF. CDR3 in DNA: TGTGCCAGCAGCTCCTTGGACCTTGGGGTGAATCAGCCCCAGCATTTT. Supplemented by reference TRBV5-6 and TRBJ1-5, the full variable domain reads DAGVTQSPTHLIKTRGQQVTLRCSPKSGHDTVSWYQQALGQGPQFIFQYYEEEERQRGNFPDRFSGHQFPNYSSELNVNALLLGDSALYLCASSSLDLGVNQPQHFGDGTRLSIL.

This clonotype has just a few counts. A read error is possible here, since a much larger clone lies one base away. The chain has TRBV20-1 and TRBJ2-1, with TRBD2 matching 7 bases. Per germline, CDR1 DFQATT and CDR2 SNEGSKA (reference sequence). This CDR3 is 15 amino acids long. CDR3 amino acids: CSAGDPAGELNEQFF. The DNA of the CDR3 is TGCAGTGCTGGAGACCCTGCGGGAGAACTCAATGAGCAGTTCTTC.